This T cell receptor (beta chain) derives from a study of blood T cell repertoires in COVID-19. As for the study in general: Samples representing acute and convalescent COVID-19 were sourced from the United States, Italy and Spain. Sample material is recorded as cDNA or gDNA derived from T cells, B-cell-depleted T cells, or PBMCs.

The germline V gene encodes CDR1 MDHEN and CDR2 SYDVKM. J gave up 4 bases and V 6 bases, and 4 bases lay outside the gene matches. This CDR3 has 14 residues. Source study methods: Amplification of reference gene primers provided the estimated nucleated cell counts. TCRdb's copy holds only in-frame clones and misses some; the assay was immunoSEQ multiplex PCR. V and J calls and clone size are copied from that table; D and trimming were computed from the DNA. The table has under 150,000 clones, 80% to 90% seen once. This sequence joins TRBV28 and TRBJ2-3; TRBD2 matches at 10 bases. The sequence was obtained from a woman in her forties with acute or convalescent COVID-19. The sequenced sample was peripheral blood. The CDR3 reads CASRAGGSADTQYF. DNA of the CDR3: TGTGCCAGCAGAGCGGGGGGGAGCGCAGATACGCAGTATTTT.